This entry lists 10 T cell receptor beta chains sequenced from one sample in a study of blood T cell repertoires in COVID-19. Clones were sequenced by immunoSEQ multiplex PCR, and TCRdb holds only the in-frame ones, with some missing. Of under 150,000 clones listed, roughly 84% are singletons. Specimen: peripheral blood. The receptors derive from a man aged 55-75 years with acute or convalescent COVID-19.

V and J are TRBV19 and TRBJ1-4; no firm D call. V lost 11 bases and J lost 2, with 21 bases in between. The CDR3 has 16 residues. Germline lookup yields CDR1 LNHDA and CDR2 SQIVND (reference sequence). In DNA form, the CDR3 reads TGTGCCTCGAGGCGGACTGCGAGGGTCACTAATGAAAAACTGTTTTTT. Translated, it gives CASRRTARVTNEKLFF.

The V call is TRBV19, the J call TRBJ1-5; possible D gene TRBD1, 5 bases. The CDR3 extends over 15 amino acids. V lost 4 bases and J 3 bases, leaving 13 bases between the germline ends. The germline V gene encodes CDR1 LNHDA and CDR2 SQIVND (reference sequence). The CDR3 DNA reads as TGTGCCAGTAGTACCCACGGGGGATACAATCAGCCCCAGCATTTT. This codes for CASSTHGGYNQPQHF.

This clone has a handful of counts. The chain's CDR3 is CATDARRRVKYEQYF. The CDR3 DNA reads TGTGCCACTGATGCCCGACGGAGGGTAAAGTACGAGCAGTACTTC. The chain has TRBV6-5 and TRBJ2-7; maybe TRBD2 (6 bases). Deletions cut 10 bases from V and 4 bases from J, with 23 bases between. CDR1 and CDR2 from the germline V gene are MNHEY and SVGAGI. The CDR3 has 15 amino acids.

This chain links TRBV3-1 (or the pseudogene TRBV3-2) with TRBJ1-4; maybe TRBD1 (6 bases). This CDR3 has 15 residues. Germline values: CDR1 LGHDT, CDR2 YNNKEL (reference sequence). Trimming removed 4 bases from V and 8 bases from J, with 17 bases in between. The CDR3 bases are TGTGCCAGCAGCCTCCGGGGCAGGGGAGCCGAAAAACTGTTTTTT. It yields the protein CASSLRGRGAEKLFF.

This clone was counted a single time. A much more abundant neighbour one base away suggests this may be a read error. Distinct nucleotide sequences in the sample also encode this CDR3. This chain uses TRBV7-3 with TRBJ2-7; 8 bases are a match to TRBD1. V was clipped by 5 bases and J by 3 bases; unmatched bases: 3. The CDR3 sequence is 13 residues long. CDR1 is SGHTA, CDR2 FQGTGA, per germline. Here the CDR3 reads CASSPGTGYEQYF. The CDR3 region has the DNA TGTGCCAGCAGCCCCGGGACAGGCTACGAGCAGTACTTC.

For this clone: An end of the junction does not agree with germline; a read error may underlie this. The V and J genes are TRBV24-1 and TRBJ1-5; D may be TRBD1 (6 bases). The CDR3 loop spans 13 amino acids. CDR1 and CDR2 from the germline V gene are KGHDR and SFDVKD. CDR3 in amino acids: CATSDSVTGHLNF. In DNA form, the CDR3 reads TGTGCCACCAGTGATTCGGTTACGGGACACTTGAATTTT.

CDR3 in amino acids: CASRGQGAGQPQHF. As DNA, the CDR3 is TGTGCCAGCAGGGGACAGGGGGCTGGTCAGCCCCAGCATTTT. The chain combines TRBV6-5 with TRBJ1-5, with TRBD1 matching 12 bases. The length of the CDR3 is 14 residues. Germline V gives CDR1 MNHEY, CDR2 SVGAGI. V shed 6 bases and J 6 bases; nucleotides not matched to a gene: 3.

The chain employs TRBV27 and TRBJ2-7, with 9 bases that match TRBD2. Germline CDR1 MNHEY, CDR2 SMNVEV (reference sequence). The V gene end was trimmed by 7 bases and the J gene end by 7 bases; junction bases not matched to a gene: 14. There are 15 residues in the CDR3. Here the CDR3 reads CASTSIAGALIEQYF. The CDR3 DNA is TGTGCCAGCACCTCAATAGCGGGGGCCCTAATTGAGCAGTACTTC.

In its sample, this clone was seen a few times. V gene TRBV12-5 combines with J gene TRBJ1-5, with D tentatively TRBD1 (5 bases). Germline assignment: CDR1 LGHNT and CDR2 FRNRAP. Trimming left V 0 bases short and J 6 bases short, with 15 bases between. This CDR3 contains 16 residues. DNA for the CDR3: TGTGCTAGTGGTTTGGTACAGGCAGGTCTTTTTCAGCCCCAGCATTTT. It codes for CASGLVQAGLFQPQHF.

CDR3 residues: CASSDGTSAHTGELFF. In DNA form, the CDR3 reads TGTGCCAGCAGCGACGGGACTAGCGCCCACACCGGGGAGCTGTTTTTT. The chain couples TRBV9 to TRBJ2-2; 10 positions agree with TRBD2. With V trimmed by 3 bases and J by 3 bases, 5 bases remained unmatched. This CDR3 contains 16 residues. Germline CDR1 is SGDLS and CDR2 is YYNGEE.